The TCR beta chain under discussion was sequenced for a study of T cells in localized non-small cell lung cancer. Repertoires were generated with immunoSEQ multiplex PCR, while TCRdb's copy carries only in-frame clones and drops some. The sample holds around 91,000 clones, approximately 90% seen once. The CDR3 runs to 14 residues. The V gene lost 4 bases and the J gene lost 1 base, with 11 bases spanning the gap. CDR1 is LNHDA, CDR2 SQIVND, per germline (reference sequence). Broader study findings: A median of roughly 52 of the top 100 tumor clones appeared in adjacent lung, which was paired and uninvolved. Greater T cell density in blood accompanied longer overall survival. Because researchers sequenced only one region of the tumor, heterogeneity is still possible.

In the case of this clone: Its specificity is unknown.

The V gene is TRBV19, the J gene TRBJ2-7; maybe TRBD1 (6 bases). The TCR originated in a man aged 40 to 70 with stage I squamous cell lung carcinoma. The source material was peripheral blood, sampled before any cancer treatment. The CDR3 loop is CASSTGRGSYEQYF. As DNA, the CDR3 is TGTGCCAGTAGTACAGGCAGGGGTTCCTACGAGCAGTACTTC.